This TCR beta chain was identified during a study of identical twins. Notes on the study in general: For out-of-frame beta sequences, excess twin sharing was weaker.

CDR1 MDHEN and CDR2 SYDVKM come from the germline V gene. The CDR3 consists of 13 residues. Trimming removed 6 bases from V and 8 bases from J, with 16 bases in between. TCRdb re-derived calls from the 5' RACE reads in MiXCR, one entry per CDR3 protein. The sample records hundreds of thousands of distinct CDR3 sequences, less than 7% being singletons. A few counts support this clonotype. Its antigen remains unknown. Each donor (without exception) was a healthy Caucasian. This chain uses TRBV28 with TRBJ1-2; D ambiguous. The TCR was taken from a man between 18 and 35 years old in good health. Sequenced input: naive T cells sorted from blood. CDR3 protein: CASSPGSPLGYTF. CDR3 nucleotides: TGTGCCAGCAGCCCTGGGTCTCCACTAGGCTACACCTTC.